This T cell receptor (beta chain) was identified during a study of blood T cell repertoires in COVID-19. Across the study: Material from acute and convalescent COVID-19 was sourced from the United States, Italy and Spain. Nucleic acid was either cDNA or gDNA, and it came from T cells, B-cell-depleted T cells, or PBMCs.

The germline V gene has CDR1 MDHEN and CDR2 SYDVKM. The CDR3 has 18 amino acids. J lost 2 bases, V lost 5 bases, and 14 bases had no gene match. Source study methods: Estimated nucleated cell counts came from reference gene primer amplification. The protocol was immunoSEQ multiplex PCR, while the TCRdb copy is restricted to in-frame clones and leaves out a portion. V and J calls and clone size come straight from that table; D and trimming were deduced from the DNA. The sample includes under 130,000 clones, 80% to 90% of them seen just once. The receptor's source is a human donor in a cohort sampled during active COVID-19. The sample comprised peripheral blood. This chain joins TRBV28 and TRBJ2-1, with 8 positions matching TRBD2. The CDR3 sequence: CASSALGGLDGPYNEQFF. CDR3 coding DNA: TGTGCCAGCAGTGCCCTCGGGGGACTAGATGGCCCCTACAATGAGCAGTTCTTC.